This entry concerns a single T cell receptor (beta chain). Original analysis: Estimation of nucleated cell counts was performed using reference gene primer amplification. Repertoires were generated with immunoSEQ multiplex PCR, while TCRdb's copy carries only in-frame clones and drops some. V and J calls and clone size follow that table, whereas D and trimming were derived from the DNA. This table has 300,000 or so clones, 85% to 90% appearing once. This record comes from a study of blood T cell repertoires in COVID-19. The CDR3 loop spans 14 amino acids. Germline V CDR1 and CDR2: SGHTA, FQGNSA. The ends lost 5 bases at V and 2 bases at J; junction bases unmatched: 2.

The source material was peripheral blood. The rearrangement uses TRBV7-2 and TRBJ2-7; 11 bases map to TRBD2. The origin of this receptor is a man aged 70-80 years with acute or convalescent COVID-19. CDR3 sequence: CASSPTSGTYEQYF. The CDR3 DNA reads as TGTGCCAGCAGCCCGACTAGCGGGACCTACGAGCAGTACTTC.